One sample yielded the 18 T cell receptor beta chains listed below, sequenced in a study of shared clonotypes between healthy human individuals. The assay was immunoSEQ multiplex PCR, and TCRdb's table has in-frame clones only and misses some. The table lists about 2.4 million clones, 90% to 95% of them singletons. The specimen was naive CD4+ T cells from PBMCs. Subset indicated: CD45RA+ positively selected. Every receptor here comes from a man aged 18 to 30 in good health. Some clones in this sample may be carry-over from other donors' samples.

The chain links TRBV4-2 to TRBJ2-3, with D perhaps TRBD1 (6 bases). The V end was cut by 1 base, the J end by 2 bases, with 16 bases between. Germline-derived CDR1 and CDR2 are LGHNA and YNFKEQ. The CDR3 totals 17 residues. The CDR3 DNA reads as TGTGCCAGCAGCCAAGTTCCCTCTCAGGGGACCACAGATACGCAGTATTTT. Protein: CASSQVPSQGTTDTQYF.

Of note for this clone: This specimen includes other DNA sequences encoding the same CDR3. J is TRBJ2-3 and V is TRBV7-3; 11 nucleotides align to TRBD2. The CDR3 length is 14 residues. V dropped 4 bases and J dropped 5; count of bases not matched to a gene: 2. Germline V gene data show CDR1 as SGHTA and CDR2 as FQGTGA. In nucleotides, the CDR3 is TGTGCCAGCAGCTCAGGACTAGCGGGAGATACGCAGTATTTT. Protein product: CASSSGLAGDTQYF.

This sequence joins TRBV14 and TRBJ2-2; 8 nucleotides line up with TRBD2. Germline values: CDR1 SGHDN, CDR2 FVKESK. The CDR3 sequence is 16 residues long. Germline trimming cut 4 bases from V and 7 bases from J; bases unmatched to any gene: 11. The chain's CDR3 is CASSRILAAVGGELFF. The CDR3 bases are TGTGCCAGCAGCCGTATACTAGCGGCAGTAGGCGGGGAGCTGTTTTTT.

This chain uses TRBV29-1 with TRBJ1-3, with D maybe TRBD1 (5 bases). Germline CDR1 is SQVTM and CDR2 is ANQGSEA. This CDR3 is built from 14 residues. The V and J ends lost 4 bases and 1 base respectively, with 11 bases between them. Here the CDR3 reads CSVVVRASGNTIYF. The CDR3 DNA reads TGCAGCGTTGTTGTCAGGGCTTCTGGAAACACCATATATTTT.

The chain uses TRBV18 and TRBJ1-3; the D is unclear. The CDR3 contains 17 residues. V gave up 0 bases and J gave up 0 bases, with 12 bases separating them. Germline CDR1 KGHSH, CDR2 LQKENI. The CDR3 nucleotides read TGTGCCAGCTCACCACCCGGGCAGCCGAACTCTGGAAACACCATATATTTT. Amino acids: CASSPPGQPNSGNTIYF.

This rearrangement joins TRBV5-1 to TRBJ1-2, with unresolved D. The germline V gene encodes CDR1 SGHRS and CDR2 YFSETQ. V was pared by 0 bases and J by 8 bases, with 14 bases between. The CDR3 consists of 14 residues. Written as DNA, the CDR3 is TGCGCCAGCAGCTTGGAACCGGGTTTTATGGGCTACACCTTC. It encodes CASSLEPGFMGYTF.

The V call is TRBV2, the J call TRBJ2-2; D call uncertain. The length of the CDR3 is 16 residues. Germline CDR1 reads SNHLY; CDR2 reads FYNNEI. Deletions cut 1 base from V and 0 bases from J, with 9 bases between. CDR3 in amino acids: CASSEVGIANTGELFF. The CDR3 DNA reads as TGTGCCAGCAGTGAAGTGGGCATCGCGAACACCGGGGAGCTGTTTTTT.

V and J are TRBV18 and TRBJ2-1; D gene uncertain. The length of the CDR3 is 20 residues. V lost 3 bases, J lost 0 bases, and 24 bases lay in between. The germline V gene encodes CDR1 KGHSH and CDR2 LQKENI. The CDR3 sequence is CASSPFLAGELSSSYNEQFF. The CDR3, as DNA: TGTGCCAGCTCACCTTTCTTGGCAGGAGAGTTGAGTAGCTCCTACAATGAGCAGTTCTTC.

This clone was detected only a few times. Other DNA sequences in this specimen translate into the identical CDR3. The CDR3 loop is CASSLVLDTEAFF. CDR3 nucleotide sequence: TGCGCCAGCAGCTTGGTTTTGGACACTGAAGCTTTCTTT. The chain uses TRBV5-1 and TRBJ1-1; D gene uncertain. The CDR3 contains 13 residues. The V end lost 0 bases, the J end lost 3 bases, and 6 bases lay between the germline ends. The germline gives CDR1 SGHRS, CDR2 YFSETQ.

About this clone: Being one base from a much bigger clone, this may be a read error. V usage is TRBV7-9 and J usage is TRBJ1-1; D not resolved. CDR1 and CDR2 from the germline V gene are SEHNR and FQNEAQ (reference sequence). Trimming pared 1 base from V and 3 bases from J, leaving 6 bases between. The CDR3 extends over 13 amino acids. The CDR3 region is CASSLEEDTEAFF. CDR3 sequence (DNA): TGTGCCAGCAGCTTAGAGGAGGACACTGAAGCTTTCTTT.

The chain uses TRBV19 and TRBJ2-2, with a tentative D call TRBD2 (6 bases). Germline values: CDR1 LNHDA, CDR2 SQIVND (reference sequence). This CDR3 region has 15 residues. The ends were cut back, 3 bases at V and 1 base at J, with 9 bases in the middle. In DNA form, the CDR3 reads TGTGCCAGTAGTATTCTAGCGCGGAACACCGGGGAGCTGTTTTTT. Translating it yields CASSILARNTGELFF.

The chain joins TRBV19 to TRBJ1-5; TRBD1 matches 8 bases. Looked up from germline, CDR1 is LNHDA and CDR2 is SQIVND (reference sequence). The V and J ends lost 3 bases and 2 bases, in that order; junction bases with no gene match: 9. There are 17 residues in the CDR3. CDR3 sequence: CASSMDPTGVGNQPQHF. The DNA for the CDR3 is TGTGCCAGTAGTATGGACCCGACAGGGGTAGGCAATCAGCCCCAGCATTTT.

The chain couples TRBV28 to TRBJ1-4; no clear D gene. V lost 3 bases, J lost 10 bases, and 9 bases lay in between. Germline CDR1 MDHEN, CDR2 SYDVKM. The CDR3 sequence is 12 residues long. CDR3 sequence: CASSFRVGKLFF. The CDR3 DNA reads TGTGCCAGCAGTTTTCGGGTGGGAAAACTGTTTTTT. The whole variable domain, remainder taken from reference TRBV28 and TRBJ1-4, is DVKVTQSSRYLVKRTGEKVFLECVQDMDHENMFWYRQDPGLGLRLIYFSYDVKMKEKGDIPEGYSVSREKKERFSLILESASTNQTSMYLCASSFRVGKLFFGSGTQLSVL.

CDR3 sequence: CASSSSGVENNEQFF. The CDR3 nucleotides read TGTGCCAGCAGTTCGAGCGGAGTGGAGAACAATGAGCAGTTCTTC. The gene calls are TRBV6-6 and TRBJ2-1; a possible D gene is TRBD2 (5 bases). The CDR3 has 15 residues. The V gene's germline CDR1 is MNHNY and CDR2 SVGAGI (reference sequence). V was cut by 4 bases and J by 5 bases, with 15 bases left in between.

This chain links TRBV5-6 with TRBJ2-5; 10 nucleotides match TRBD1. The J call could be wrong; TRBJ2-7 is a better fit for the DNA end. The CDR3 has 15 residues. Germline V gene lookup returns CDR1 SGHDT and CDR2 YYEEEE. The CDR3 sequence: CASSSPRQGALEQYF. The CDR3 DNA reads TGTGCCAGCAGCTCCCCCCGACAGGGGGCCCTCGAGCAGTACTTC.

Of note for this clone: Other DNA variants within this sample encode the same CDR3. The chain combines TRBV28 with TRBJ2-7; no reliable D call. The CDR3 consists of 12 residues. Trimming pared 3 bases from V and 4 bases from J, leaving 7 bases between. CDR1 and CDR2 (germline): MDHEN, SYDVKM. The CDR3 here is CASSFSSYEQYF. CDR3 in DNA: TGTGCCAGCAGTTTTTCCTCGTACGAGCAGTACTTC.

Note on this clone: At the DNA level, this CDR3 is encoded by other sequences in the same sample as well. The chain carries TRBV5-1 and TRBJ2-7; 8 bases line up with TRBD1. After removal of 7 bases from V and 3 bases from J, the junction contained 6 bases not matched to a gene. Per germline, CDR1 SGHRS and CDR2 YFSETQ. This CDR3 has 13 amino acids. The CDR3 protein is CASRPGQGYEQYF. The CDR3 nucleotides read TGCGCCAGCCGTCCCGGACAGGGCTACGAGCAGTACTTC. Full variable domain (remainder filled in from reference TRBV5-1 and TRBJ2-7): KAGVTQTPRYLIKTRGQQVTLSCSPISGHRSVSWYQQTPGQGLQFLFEYFSETQRNKGNFPGRFSGRQFSNSRSEMNVSTLELGDSALYLCASRPGQGYEQYFGPGTRLTVT.

The chain employs TRBV25-1 and TRBJ2-7, with D uncertain. The CDR3 runs to 13 residues. Germline V gene sequence: CDR1 MGHDK, CDR2 SYGVNS. V was clipped by 2 bases and J by 8 bases, with 13 bases between them. The DNA for the CDR3 is TGTGCCAGCAGTGAAGGAACAATCCGGAAGCAGTACTTC. Translated, it gives CASSEGTIRKQYF.